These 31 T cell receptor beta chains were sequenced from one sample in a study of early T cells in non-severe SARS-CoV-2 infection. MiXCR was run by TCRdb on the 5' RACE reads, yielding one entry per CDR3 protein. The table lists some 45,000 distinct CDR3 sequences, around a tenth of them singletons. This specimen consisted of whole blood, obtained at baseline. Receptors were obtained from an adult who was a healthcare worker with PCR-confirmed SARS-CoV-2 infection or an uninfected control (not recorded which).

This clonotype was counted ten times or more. The CDR3 spells CASSQDPSSGYEQYF. Here the CDR3 DNA reads TGTGCCAGCAGCCAAGATCCCTCTTCAGGTTACGAGCAGTACTTC. This chain connects TRBV3-1 to TRBJ2-7, with D unresolved. Germline assignment: CDR1 LGHDT and CDR2 YNNKEL (reference sequence). The CDR3 covers 15 residues. Trimming shortened V by 0 bases and J by 4 bases, and 13 bases separated the two germline ends.

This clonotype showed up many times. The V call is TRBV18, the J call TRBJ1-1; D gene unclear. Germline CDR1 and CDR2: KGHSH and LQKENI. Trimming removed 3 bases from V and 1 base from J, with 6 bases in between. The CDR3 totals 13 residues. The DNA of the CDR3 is TGTGCCAGCTCACCGGAACAGAACACTGAAGCTTTCTTT. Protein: CASSPEQNTEAFF.

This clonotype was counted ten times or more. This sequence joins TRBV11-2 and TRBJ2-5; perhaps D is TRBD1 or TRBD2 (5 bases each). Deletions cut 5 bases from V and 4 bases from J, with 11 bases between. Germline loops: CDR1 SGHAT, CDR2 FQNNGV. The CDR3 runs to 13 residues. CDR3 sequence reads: CASSRDPRETQYF. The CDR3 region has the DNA TGTGCCAGCAGCCGGGACCCCCGAGAGACCCAGTACTTC.

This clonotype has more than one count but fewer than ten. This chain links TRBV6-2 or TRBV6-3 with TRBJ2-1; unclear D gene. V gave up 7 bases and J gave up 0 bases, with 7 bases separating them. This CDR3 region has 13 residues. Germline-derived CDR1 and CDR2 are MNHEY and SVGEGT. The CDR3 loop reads CASNQNSYNEQFF. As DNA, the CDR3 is TGTGCCAGCAATCAGAACTCCTACAATGAGCAGTTCTTC.

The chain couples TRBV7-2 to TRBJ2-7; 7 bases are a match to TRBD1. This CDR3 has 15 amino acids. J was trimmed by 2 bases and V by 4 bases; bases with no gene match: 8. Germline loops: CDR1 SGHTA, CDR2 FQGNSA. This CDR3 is CASSSADRAPYEQYF. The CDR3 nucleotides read TGTGCCAGCAGCTCGGCAGACAGGGCACCCTACGAGCAGTACTTC.

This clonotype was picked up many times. The CDR3 sequence is CASSPRRHTDEKLFF. CDR3 bases: TGTGCCAGCAGCCCAAGACGGCACACGGACGAAAAACTGTTTTTT. The chain is built from TRBV3-1 and TRBJ1-4; D is ambiguous. Germline CDR1 LGHDT, CDR2 YNNKEL (reference sequence). The V end was cut by 4 bases, the J end by 8 bases, with 17 bases between. The CDR3 runs to 15 residues.

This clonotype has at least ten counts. CDR3 nucleotides: TGTGCCAGCATTACTCCCGGGACAAAAGAGACCCAGTACTTC. Translation gives CASITPGTKETQYF. V and J are TRBV6-2 or TRBV6-3 and TRBJ2-5, with a weak D call TRBD1 (6 bases). This CDR3 comprises 14 residues. V lost 7 bases to trimming and J lost 3 bases, with 15 bases between them. Per the germline V gene, CDR1 is MNHEY and CDR2 is SVGEGT.

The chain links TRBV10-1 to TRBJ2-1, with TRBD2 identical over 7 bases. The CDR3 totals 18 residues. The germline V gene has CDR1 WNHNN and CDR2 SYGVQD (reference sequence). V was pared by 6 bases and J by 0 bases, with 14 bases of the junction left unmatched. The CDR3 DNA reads TGCGCCAGCAGGGACCCGGGACTATGGCCCAGCTCCTACAATGAGCAGTTCTTC. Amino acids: CASRDPGLWPSSYNEQFF.

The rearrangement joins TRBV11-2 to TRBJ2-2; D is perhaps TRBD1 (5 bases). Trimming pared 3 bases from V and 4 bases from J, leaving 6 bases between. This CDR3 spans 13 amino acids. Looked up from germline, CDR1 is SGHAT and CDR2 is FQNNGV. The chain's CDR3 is CASSFDSTGELFF. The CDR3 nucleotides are TGTGCCAGCAGCTTTGACAGCACCGGGGAGCTGTTTTTT. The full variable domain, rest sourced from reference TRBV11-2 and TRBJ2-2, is EAGVAQSPRYKIIEKRQSVAFWCNPISGHATLYWYQQILGQGPKLLIQFQNNGVVDDSQLPKDRFSAERLKGVDSTLKIQPAKLEDSAVYLCASSFDSTGELFFGEGSRLTVL.

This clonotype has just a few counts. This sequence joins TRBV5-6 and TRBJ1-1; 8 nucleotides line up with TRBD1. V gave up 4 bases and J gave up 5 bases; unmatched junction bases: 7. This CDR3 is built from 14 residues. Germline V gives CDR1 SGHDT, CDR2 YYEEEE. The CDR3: CASSARGRGTEAFF. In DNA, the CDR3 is TGTGCCAGCAGCGCCAGGGGGCGCGGGACTGAAGCTTTCTTT.

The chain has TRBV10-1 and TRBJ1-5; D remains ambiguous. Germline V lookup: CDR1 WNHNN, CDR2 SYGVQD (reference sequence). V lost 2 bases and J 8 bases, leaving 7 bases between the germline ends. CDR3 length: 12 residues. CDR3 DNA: TGCGCCAGCAGTGAGACAGAGGAGCCCCAGCATTTT. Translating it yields CASSETEEPQHF.

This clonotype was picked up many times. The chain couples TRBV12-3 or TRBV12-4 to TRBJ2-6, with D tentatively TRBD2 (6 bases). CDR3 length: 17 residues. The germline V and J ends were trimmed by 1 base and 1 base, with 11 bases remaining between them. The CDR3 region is CASSLGGAGSGANVLTF. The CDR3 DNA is TGTGCCAGCAGTTTAGGGGGAGCGGGTTCTGGGGCCAACGTCCTGACTTTC.

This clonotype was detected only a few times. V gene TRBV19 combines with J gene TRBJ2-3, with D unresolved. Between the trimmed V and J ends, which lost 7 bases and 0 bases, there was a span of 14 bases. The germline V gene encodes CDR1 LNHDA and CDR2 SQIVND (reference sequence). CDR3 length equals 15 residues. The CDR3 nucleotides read TGTGCCAGTAACGGCCCGACGACCAGCACAGATACGCAGTATTTT. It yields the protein CASNGPTTSTDTQYF.

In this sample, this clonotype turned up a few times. CDR3: CSAGQNYGYTF. The CDR3 region has the DNA TGCAGCGCGGGACAGAACTATGGCTACACCTTC. This rearrangement joins TRBV29-1 to TRBJ1-2; 7 nucleotides match TRBD1. Germline V lookup: CDR1 SQVTM, CDR2 ANQGSEA. The CDR3 is 11 residues long. Trimming took 7 bases from V and 2 from J; bases not matched to a gene: 1.

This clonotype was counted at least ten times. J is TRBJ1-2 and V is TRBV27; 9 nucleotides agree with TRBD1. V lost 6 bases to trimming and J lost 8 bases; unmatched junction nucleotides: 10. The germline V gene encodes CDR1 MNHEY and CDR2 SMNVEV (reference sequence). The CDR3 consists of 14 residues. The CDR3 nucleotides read TGTGCCAGCAGACTTACAGGGGGCCTGGGCGGCTACACCTTC. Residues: CASRLTGGLGGYTF.

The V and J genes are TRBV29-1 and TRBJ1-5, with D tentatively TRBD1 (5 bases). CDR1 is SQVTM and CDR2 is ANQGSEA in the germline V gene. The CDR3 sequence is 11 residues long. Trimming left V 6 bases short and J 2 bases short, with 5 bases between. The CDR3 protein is CSVGGNQPQHF. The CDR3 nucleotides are TGCAGCGTGGGGGGCAATCAGCCCCAGCATTTT. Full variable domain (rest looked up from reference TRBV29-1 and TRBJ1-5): SAVISQKPSRDICQRGTSLTIQCQVDSQVTMMFWYRQQPGQSLTLIATANQGSEATYESGFVIDKFPISRPNLTFSTLTVSNMSPEDSSIYLCSVGGNQPQHFGDGTRLSIL.

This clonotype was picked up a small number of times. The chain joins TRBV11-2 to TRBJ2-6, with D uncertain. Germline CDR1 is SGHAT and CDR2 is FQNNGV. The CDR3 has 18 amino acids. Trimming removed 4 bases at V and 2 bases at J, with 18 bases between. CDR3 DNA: TGTGCCAGCAGCTCTTCGACCCGCTTAAGGACTGGGGCCAACGTCCTGACTTTC. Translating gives CASSSSTRLRTGANVLTF.

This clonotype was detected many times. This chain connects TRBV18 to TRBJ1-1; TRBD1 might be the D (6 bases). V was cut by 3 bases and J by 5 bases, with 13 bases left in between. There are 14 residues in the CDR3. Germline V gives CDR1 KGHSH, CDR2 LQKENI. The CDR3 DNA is TGTGCCAGCTCACCGGACAGTCGGGTGACTGAAGCTTTCTTT. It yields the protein CASSPDSRVTEAFF. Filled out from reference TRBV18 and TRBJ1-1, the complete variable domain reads NAGVMQNPRHLVRRRGQEARLRCSPMKGHSHVYWYRQLPEEGLKFMVYLQKENIIDESGMPKERFSAEFPKEGPSILRIQQVVRGDSAAYFCASSPDSRVTEAFFGQGTRLTVV.

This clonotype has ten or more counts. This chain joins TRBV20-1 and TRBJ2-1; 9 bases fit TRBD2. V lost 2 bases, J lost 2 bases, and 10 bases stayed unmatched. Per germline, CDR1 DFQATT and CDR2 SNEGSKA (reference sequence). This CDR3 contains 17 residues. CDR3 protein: CSARPTNGLAPYNEQFF. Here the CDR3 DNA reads TGCAGTGCTAGACCGACAAACGGACTAGCGCCCTACAATGAGCAGTTCTTC.

Here the CDR3 DNA reads TGTGCCTGGAGTATGACTAGAAACGGGGAGCTGTTTTTT. It yields the protein CAWSMTRNGELFF. The chain employs TRBV30 and TRBJ2-2; tentative D call: TRBD2 (6 bases). Trimming cost V 2 bases and J 7 bases, with 11 bases left between them. This CDR3 has 13 residues. Germline loops: CDR1 GTSNPN, CDR2 SVGIG (reference sequence).

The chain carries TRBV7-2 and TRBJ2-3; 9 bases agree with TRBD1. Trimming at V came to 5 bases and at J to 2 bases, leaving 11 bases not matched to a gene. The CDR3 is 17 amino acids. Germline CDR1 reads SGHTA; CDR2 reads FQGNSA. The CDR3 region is CASSLRPGTGHTDTQYF. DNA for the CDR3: TGTGCCAGCAGCCTACGCCCCGGGACAGGGCACACAGATACGCAGTATTTT.

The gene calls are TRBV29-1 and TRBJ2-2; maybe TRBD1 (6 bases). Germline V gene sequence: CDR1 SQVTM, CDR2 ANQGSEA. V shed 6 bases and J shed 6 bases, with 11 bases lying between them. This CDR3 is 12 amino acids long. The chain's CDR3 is CSVGPGAGELFF. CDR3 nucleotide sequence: TGCAGCGTGGGGCCAGGGGCCGGGGAGCTGTTTTTT.

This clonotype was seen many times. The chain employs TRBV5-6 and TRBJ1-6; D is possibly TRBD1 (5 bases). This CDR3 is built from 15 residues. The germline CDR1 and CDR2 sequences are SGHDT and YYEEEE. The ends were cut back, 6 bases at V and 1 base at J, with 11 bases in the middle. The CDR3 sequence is CASTQGRSYNSPLHF. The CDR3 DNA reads TGTGCCAGCACCCAGGGTCGATCCTATAATTCACCCCTCCACTTT.

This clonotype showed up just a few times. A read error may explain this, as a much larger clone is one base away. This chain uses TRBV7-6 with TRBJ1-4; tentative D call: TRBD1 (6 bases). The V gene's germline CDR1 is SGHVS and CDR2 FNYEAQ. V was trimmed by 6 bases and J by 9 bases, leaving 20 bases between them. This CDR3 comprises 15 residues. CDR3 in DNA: TGTGCCAGCAGAAAAAGCGGGGGCGAGAATAAAAAACTGTTTTTT. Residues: CASRKSGGENKKLFF. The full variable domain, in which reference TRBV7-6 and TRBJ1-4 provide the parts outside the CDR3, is GAGVSQSPRYKVTKRGQDVALRCDPISGHVSLYWYRQALGQGPEFLTYFNYEAQQDKSGLPNDRFSAERPEGSISTLTIQRTEQRDSAMYRCASRKSGGENKKLFFGSGTQLSVL.

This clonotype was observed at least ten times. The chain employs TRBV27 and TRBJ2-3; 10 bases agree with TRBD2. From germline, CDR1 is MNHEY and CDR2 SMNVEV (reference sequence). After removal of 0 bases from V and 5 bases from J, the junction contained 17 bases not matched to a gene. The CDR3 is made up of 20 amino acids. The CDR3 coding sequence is TGTGCCAGCAGTTTATCTAAACGTCGGCTAGCGGGAGCGTTAGGAGATACGCAGTATTTT. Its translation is CASSLSKRRLAGALGDTQYF.

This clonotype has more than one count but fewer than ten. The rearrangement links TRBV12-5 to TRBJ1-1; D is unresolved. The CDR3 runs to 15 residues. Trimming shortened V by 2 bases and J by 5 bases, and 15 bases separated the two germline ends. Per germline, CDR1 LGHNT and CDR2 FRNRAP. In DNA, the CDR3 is TGTGCTAGTGGTTTGCCCGGTTGGGGTAGGACTGAAGCTTTCTTT. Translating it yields CASGLPGWGRTEAFF.

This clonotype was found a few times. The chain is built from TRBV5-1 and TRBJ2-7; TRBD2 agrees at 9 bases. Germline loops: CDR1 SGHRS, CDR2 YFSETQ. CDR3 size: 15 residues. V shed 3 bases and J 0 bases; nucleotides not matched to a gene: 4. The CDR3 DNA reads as TGCGCCAGCAGCTCAGCGGGAGGACACTCCTACGAGCAGTACTTC. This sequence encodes CASSSAGGHSYEQYF.

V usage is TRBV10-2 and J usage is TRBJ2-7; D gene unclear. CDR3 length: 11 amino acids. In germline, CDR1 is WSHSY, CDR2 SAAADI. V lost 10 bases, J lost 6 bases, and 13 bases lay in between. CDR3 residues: CATRTVTEQYF. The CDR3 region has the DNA TGCGCCACCCGGACGGTTACCGAGCAGTACTTC.

This CDR3 is CASSLVADTQYF. In nucleotides, the CDR3 is TGTGCCAGCAGCTTAGTTGCAGATACGCAGTATTTT. V gene TRBV7-9 combines with J gene TRBJ2-3; no reliable D call. Trimming removed 1 base at V and 4 bases at J, with 3 bases between. Germline V gives CDR1 SEHNR, CDR2 FQNEAQ (reference sequence). This CDR3 is built from 12 residues.

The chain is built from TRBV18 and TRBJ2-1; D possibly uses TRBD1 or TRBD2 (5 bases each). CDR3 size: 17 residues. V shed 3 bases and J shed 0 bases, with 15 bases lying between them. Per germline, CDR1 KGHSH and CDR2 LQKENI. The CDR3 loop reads CASSPESGPPSYNEQFF. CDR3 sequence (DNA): TGTGCCAGCTCACCTGAATCGGGACCACCCTCCTACAATGAGCAGTTCTTC.

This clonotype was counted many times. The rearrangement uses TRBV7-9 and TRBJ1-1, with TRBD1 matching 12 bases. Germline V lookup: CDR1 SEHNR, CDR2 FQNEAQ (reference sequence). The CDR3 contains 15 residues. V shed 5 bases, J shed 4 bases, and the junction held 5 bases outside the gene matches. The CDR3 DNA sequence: TGTGCCAGCAGCCCGGGACAGGGGGCGGCCACTGAAGCTTTCTTT. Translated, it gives CASSPGQGAATEAFF.